This T cell receptor beta chain was sequenced in a study of T cell repertoires in cytomegalovirus infection (dated 2019 in TCRdb). With respect to the entire study: The HLA type of each donor mattered for the analysis, because public TCR beta signatures pointed to carriage of CMV infection along with the matching HLA type.

V is pruned by 4 bases and J by 0 bases, leaving 6 bases of the junction without a gene match. The CDR3 has 16 amino acids, counting the end cysteine and phenylalanine. Left in the record is the CDR3 DNA by itself, 48 bases read in frame from the first base. Reading the germline V gene (reference sequence) gives CDR1 SEHNR and CDR2 FQNEAQ. The table lists this clonotype with many counts. Its recognized antigen is unknown. Qualities for individual bases were not recorded, and no much larger clone is one base off. For sequencing, an Illumina HiSeq 1500 was employed. Using fastp at Q25 and MiXCR, TCRdb reprocessed the public reads and kept productive beta chains. For every CDR3 protein sequence, its rows merge into one entry that carries the most common genes and DNA. In this sample the table shows about 260,000 distinct CDR3 sequences, roughly an eighth of which occur a single time. The ten biggest clones cover roughly 8.7% of the sample.

The research as a whole found: The ex vivo response was dominated by HLA-C-restricted CMV-specific TCR beta clonotypes, which also provided the single most frequent clonotype in two of eight donors. In both this cohort and an independent cohort of 352 donors, the cumulative frequency of public TCR beta family members distinguished carriers of CMV infection plus the relevant HLA type.

The rearranged chain carries TRBV7-9 and TRBJ1-5; 7 bases in between match TRBD1. The sequenced material came from PBMCs. The TCR originated in a human donor in good health (CMV status not recorded). Some clones in this sample may be carry-over from other donors' samples. CDR3 loop: CASSSGTDNSNQPQHF. The DNA sequence follows: TGTGCCAGCAGCTCGGGGACAGATAATAGCAATCAGCCCCAGCATTTT.